The 8 T cell receptor beta chains reported below all come from one sample, sequenced in a study of vaccination and CD4 T cells after COVID-19. Time point in this sample: late sampling 161 to 241 days after vaccination in a few convalescent patients. As for treatment: approximately nine-day PBMC culture with coronavirus spike peptide pools or control peptides (ViraFEST assay). For these TCRs, the target antigens are not known. Cultured CD4+ T-cell DNA underwent Oncomine TCR Beta short-read sequencing. MiXCR, applied by TCRdb to the PCR reads, yields one record per CDR3 protein. The table has 20,000 to 25,000 distinct CDR3 sequences, approximately 42% seen once. This material consisted of CD4+ T cells from blood, cultured in vitro, taken about 7 months after SARS-CoV-2 vaccination. The source is a human donor who had recovered from COVID-19.

The chain joins TRBV28 to TRBJ1-5, with D tentatively TRBD1 (5 bases). This CDR3 region has 14 residues. V shed 3 bases and J shed 4 bases, with 10 bases lying between them. Germline CDR1 reads MDHEN; CDR2 reads SYDVKM. CDR3 sequence (DNA): TGTGCCAGCAGTTTTTGGGGGGGGAATCAGCCCCAGCATTTT. Translating it yields CASSFWGGNQPQHF.

The chain links TRBV7-9 to TRBJ1-1; the match to TRBD1 covers 8 bases. CDR1 SEHNR and CDR2 FQNEAQ come from the germline V gene (reference sequence). V lost 4 bases and J lost 0; bases outside the gene matches: 7. The CDR3 has 16 amino acids. In nucleotides, the CDR3 is TGTGCCAGCAGCTCCAGGGGGCCCCGAATGAACACTGAAGCTTTCTTT. It encodes CASSSRGPRMNTEAFF.

The rearrangement uses TRBV6-1 and TRBJ2-1, with D possibly matching TRBD1 (6 bases). This CDR3 comprises 14 residues. Germline lookup yields CDR1 MNHNS and CDR2 SASEGT. Trimming removed 3 bases at V and 4 bases at J, with 10 bases between. CDR3 region: CASSEGQEYNEQFF. The CDR3 bases are TGTGCCAGCAGTGAGGGACAAGAATACAATGAGCAGTTCTTC.

The chain carries TRBV2 and TRBJ1-1; D unresolved. The CDR3 length is 14 residues. V was shortened by 3 bases and J by 5 bases, with 13 bases between the two germline ends. Per the germline V gene, CDR1 is SNHLY and CDR2 is FYNNEI. CDR3 sequence reads: CASSDGRGGTEAFF. The CDR3 nucleotides are TGTGCCAGCAGTGACGGCCGGGGTGGAACTGAAGCTTTCTTT.

This clonotype was seen a few times. The CDR3 loop reads CASSKRDAVYNEQFF. In DNA, the CDR3 is TGTGCCAGCAGCAAACGGGATGCGGTTTACAATGAGCAGTTCTTC. J is TRBJ2-1 and V is TRBV7-3, with a tentative D call TRBD2 (5 bases). Trimming removed 5 bases at V and 4 bases at J, with 15 bases between. Germline-derived CDR1 and CDR2 are SGHTA and FQGTGA. The CDR3 has 15 residues.

The rearrangement joins TRBV7-3 to TRBJ2-7; 7 bases agree with TRBD2. Germline CDR1 SGHTA, CDR2 FQGTGA. The V gene end was trimmed by 2 bases and the J gene end by 1 base; junction bases not matched to a gene: 5. CDR3 length: 15 amino acids. The CDR3 bases are TGTGCCAGCAGCTTAGGGAGGGTTGGTTCCTACGAGCAGTACTTC. Translated: CASSLGRVGSYEQYF.

CDR3 coding DNA: TGTGCCAGCAGCTTAGTTGGAGTCGACAATGAGCAGTTCTTC. This encodes CASSLVGVDNEQFF. The rearrangement joins TRBV11-3 to TRBJ2-1; D unresolved. The V gene's germline CDR1 is SGHNT and CDR2 YENEEA. V lost 1 base and J 5 bases, leaving 9 bases between the germline ends. The CDR3 contains 14 residues.

The chain uses TRBV20-1 and TRBJ1-6; D perhaps matches TRBD1 (5 bases). There are 14 residues in the CDR3. The V gene's germline CDR1 is DFQATT and CDR2 SNEGSKA (reference sequence). Deletions cut 2 bases from V and 7 bases from J, with 12 bases between. The CDR3 loop reads CSARSQNRNSPLHF. CDR3 sequence (DNA): TGCAGTGCTAGAAGCCAGAACAGGAATTCACCCCTCCACTTT.